This TCR beta chain was captured in a study of shared clonotypes between healthy human individuals. Broader study findings: In a few donors, about 5% of naive CD4 clonotypes appeared in common. Compared with memory subsets, naive subsets generally had larger estimated richness.

The CDR3 runs 13 residues. CDR1 is WSHSY, CDR2 SAAADI, per germline. V lost 6 bases and J lost 0, with 9 bases in between. Naive CD8 cells lacked CD45RO, underwent positive selection for CCR7 and left out terminally differentiated effector memory CD45RA+ cells. Clones were sequenced by immunoSEQ multiplex PCR, and TCRdb holds only the in-frame ones, with some missing. The sample has around 1,900,000 clones, around 95% seen once. Points on this clone: What it recognizes is unknown.

This TCR was recovered from a man aged 18-30 years in good health. Some clones in this sample may be carry-over from other donors' samples. Sequencing was carried out using naive CD8+ T cells from PBMCs. The gene calls are TRBV10-2 and TRBJ2-7; either TRBD1 or TRBD2 may fit D (5 bases each). Here the CDR3 reads CASSGASSYEQYF. CDR3 nucleotide sequence: TGCGCCAGCAGCGGGGCTAGCTCCTACGAGCAGTACTTC.